The 15 T cell receptor beta chains reported below all come from one sample, sequenced in a study of cytomegalovirus exposure and HLA in healthy donors. A multiplex PCR was run with 60 Vbeta primers and 13 Jbeta primers. Assay used: immunoSEQ multiplex PCR; TCRdb lists only in-frame clones, some missing. Here the sample spans 100,000 to 150,000 clones, about 80% being singletons. Sequencing was carried out using PBMCs. Source of these receptors: a girl aged 2-10 years in good health and CMV-seronegative.

The CDR3 DNA follows: TGTGCCTGGAGTGTACGAGGGGGAGCCGAAGCTTTCTTT. This sequence encodes CAWSVRGGAEAFF. The chain links TRBV30 to TRBJ1-1; perhaps TRBD1 as D (6 bases). Trimming shortened V by 0 bases and J by 8 bases, and 13 bases separated the two germline ends. Germline V CDR1 and CDR2: GTSNPN, SVGIG (reference sequence). This CDR3 region has 13 residues.

The chain recombines TRBV10-1 with TRBJ2-7; 15 bases are shared with TRBD2. CDR3 length equals 17 residues. V lost 0 bases to trimming and J lost 2 bases; unmatched junction nucleotides: 2. Germline CDR1 is WNHNN and CDR2 is SYGVQD (reference sequence). The CDR3 DNA is TGCGCCAGCAGTGAGTCGAGGACTAGCGGGAGGGCCTACGAGCAGTACTTC. Its protein is CASSESRTSGRAYEQYF.

V gene TRBV11-2 combines with J gene TRBJ2-2, with TRBD2 identical over 14 bases. CDR3 size: 17 residues. Germline V gene sequence: CDR1 SGHAT, CDR2 FQNNGV. Losses at the gene ends were 5 bases for V and 1 base for J; bases not matched to a gene: 3. The CDR3 DNA reads TGTGCCAGCAGCGGACTAGCGGGGGGCATGAACACCGGGGAGCTGTTTTTT. Protein: CASSGLAGGMNTGELFF. Using reference TRBV11-2 and TRBJ2-2 for the parts outside the CDR3, the full variable domain is EAGVAQSPRYKIIEKRQSVAFWCNPISGHATLYWYQQILGQGPKLLIQFQNNGVVDDSQLPKDRFSAERLKGVDSTLKIQPAKLEDSAVYLCASSGLAGGMNTGELFFGEGSRLTVL.

The chain combines TRBV7-2 with TRBJ1-2, with TRBD1 matching 11 bases. The CDR3 has 15 amino acids. V was clipped by 0 bases and J by 8 bases; unmatched bases: 5. Germline CDR1 SGHTA, CDR2 FQGNSA. The CDR3 loop reads CASSLAWTGGGGYTF. CDR3 DNA: TGTGCCAGCAGCTTAGCGTGGACAGGGGGCGGCGGCTACACCTTC.

The chain carries TRBV15 and TRBJ2-3; 9 nucleotides match TRBD2. The CDR3 is 15 amino acids. Germline loops: CDR1 LNHNV, CDR2 YYDKDF (reference sequence). Losses at the gene ends were 1 base for V and 2 bases for J; bases not matched to a gene: 1. The CDR3 DNA reads TGTGCCACCAGCAGAGGACTAGCGGTCACAGATACGCAGTATTTT. Its translation: CATSRGLAVTDTQYF.

This chain uses TRBV5-4 with TRBJ2-3; the D is unclear. CDR1 is SGHNT and CDR2 is YYREEE in the germline V gene (reference sequence). The CDR3 is 15 residues long. V was clipped by 0 bases and J by 0 bases, with 8 bases between them. CDR3 residues: CASSLGRFSTDTQYF. The CDR3 region has the DNA TGTGCCAGCAGCTTGGGTAGATTCAGCACAGATACGCAGTATTTT.

The chain recombines TRBV5-5 with TRBJ2-7, with 8 bases that match TRBD2. This CDR3 comprises 15 residues. Trimming took 5 bases from V and 0 from J; bases not matched to a gene: 7. In germline, CDR1 is SGHKS, CDR2 YYEKEE (reference sequence). CDR3 nucleotide sequence: TGTGCCAGCAGTCGACCGGGAGGGACCTCCTACGAGCAGTACTTC. It codes for CASSRPGGTSYEQYF.

This clone was picked up one time. The chain recombines TRBV7-2 with TRBJ2-5; possible D gene TRBD1, 5 bases. The ends were cut back, 5 bases at V and 1 base at J, with 14 bases in the middle. This CDR3 has 15 amino acids. CDR1 is SGHTA and CDR2 is FQGNSA in the germline V gene. CDR3 region: CASSQGATLQETQYF. The CDR3 region has the DNA TGTGCCAGCAGCCAAGGGGCCACTCTCCAAGAGACCCAGTACTTC.

The chain has TRBV4-3 and TRBJ1-1; unclear D gene. In germline, CDR1 is LGHNA, CDR2 YSLEER. V lost 1 base to trimming and J lost 1 base, with 7 bases between them. CDR3 length: 14 amino acids. CDR3 residues: CASSQVTKNTEAFF. The DNA of the CDR3 is TGCGCCAGCAGCCAAGTGACAAAGAACACTGAAGCTTTCTTT.

The chain employs TRBV6-5 and TRBJ1-1; TRBD1 matches 8 bases. Germline-derived CDR1 and CDR2 are MNHEY and SVGAGI. There are 15 residues in the CDR3. V shed 6 bases and J 4 bases; nucleotides not matched to a gene: 10. The chain's CDR3 is CASSADRGGFTEAFF. The CDR3 DNA reads TGTGCCAGCAGCGCAGACAGGGGAGGGTTCACTGAAGCTTTCTTT.

This clone was detected only once. This sequence joins TRBV5-1 and TRBJ2-7; 9 bases line up with TRBD2. Germline V gene sequence: CDR1 SGHRS, CDR2 YFSETQ. The CDR3 has 17 amino acids. V gave up 4 bases and J gave up 4 bases; unmatched junction bases: 15. The CDR3 spells CASSTLAGTIFDYEQYF. The CDR3 DNA is TGCGCCAGCAGCACCCTAGCGGGAACGATCTTTGATTACGAGCAGTACTTC.

The rearrangement uses TRBV9 and TRBJ2-2; 8 nucleotides agree with TRBD2. V shed 2 bases, J shed 1 base, and the junction held 13 bases outside the gene matches. Germline loops: CDR1 SGDLS, CDR2 YYNGEE. The CDR3 extends over 19 amino acids. The CDR3, as DNA: TGTGCCAGCAGCGTTCGGCTTCTAGCGGGCCTGGTGAACACCGGGGAGCTGTTTTTT. Its protein is CASSVRLLAGLVNTGELFF.

V gene TRBV5-1 combines with J gene TRBJ1-1, with 11 bases identical to TRBD1. The ends lost 0 bases at V and 4 bases at J; junction bases unmatched: 2. This CDR3 has 15 amino acids. CDR1 is SGHRS and CDR2 is YFSETQ in the germline V gene. The CDR3 sequence: CASSLEGTGGTEAFF. The CDR3 bases are TGCGCCAGCAGCTTGGAGGGGACAGGGGGCACTGAAGCTTTCTTT.

The chain links TRBV5-6 to TRBJ2-2; D might be TRBD2 (6 bases). The CDR3 covers 15 residues. V gave up 4 bases and J gave up 2 bases, with 12 bases separating them. In germline, CDR1 is SGHDT, CDR2 YYEEEE. Here the CDR3 DNA reads TGTGCCAGCAGCCCACCGGGAGTTAACACCGGGGAGCTGTTTTTT. Translation gives CASSPPGVNTGELFF.

In this sample, this clone turned up once. The chain has TRBV7-9 and TRBJ2-1; 10 nucleotides align to TRBD2. After removal of 3 bases from V and 7 bases from J, the junction contained 6 bases not matched to a gene. Germline values: CDR1 SEHNR, CDR2 FQNEAQ (reference sequence). This CDR3 spans 15 amino acids. The CDR3 sequence is CASSFLAGVGNEQFF. The CDR3 nucleotides read TGTGCCAGCAGCTTCCTAGCGGGAGTCGGTAATGAGCAGTTCTTC.